This is a list of T cell receptor beta chains from one sample in a study of graft-versus-host responses after intestinal transplantation. The table came from immunoSEQ multiplex PCR; TCRdb's copy has only in-frame clones and leaves some out. The sample lists about 70,000 clones, 75% to 90% occurring once. These TCRs' antigens remain unknown. The sequencing here drew on unstimulated CD4+ T cells sorted from spleen or lymph node cells, taken before transplant. These receptor sequences come from a human donor who was the organ donor for an intestinal transplant. CDR3s include the opening cysteine and the closing phenylalanine or tryptophan. The D gene is left open where the match is weak.

j_call: TRBJ1-5
v_call: TRBV28
d_call: -
cdr3_nt: TGTGCCAGCAGTCCCAGCGGGGGAGGCAGGAGCAATCAGCCCCAGCATTTT
cdr3_aa: CASSPSGGGRSNQPQHF

j_call: TRBJ1-1
v_call: TRBV2
d_call: -
cdr3_nt: TGTGCCAGCAGTGAATATACGGGGAACACTGAAGCTTTCTTT
cdr3_aa: CASSEYTGNTEAFF

j_call: TRBJ1-4
v_call: TRBV28
d_call: -
cdr3_nt: TGTGCCAGCAGTTCCTACAGGGTCGAAAAACTGTTTTTT
cdr3_aa: CASSSYRVEKLFF

j_call: TRBJ1-5
v_call: TRBV6-1
d_call: TRBD1
cdr3_nt: TGTGCCAGCAGTGGAGCTTCGGGACAGGGCACGTGGAGCAATCAGCCCCAGCATTTT
cdr3_aa: CASSGASGQGTWSNQPQHF

j_call: TRBJ2-3
v_call: TRBV7-3
d_call: -
cdr3_nt: TGTGCCAGCAGCCTACAGGGTTTTACAGATACGCAGTATTTT
cdr3_aa: CASSLQGFTDTQYF

j_call: TRBJ1-4
v_call: TRBV6-5
d_call: -
cdr3_nt: TGTGCCAGCAGTTACTCGGGCACAACGGATGAAAAACTGTTTTTT
cdr3_aa: CASSYSGTTDEKLFF

j_call: TRBJ2-1
v_call: TRBV5-1
d_call: TRBD1
cdr3_nt: TGCGCCAGCAGTCCAGGGGGCCGTGAGCAGTTCTTC
cdr3_aa: CASSPGGREQFF

j_call: TRBJ1-5
v_call: TRBV19
d_call: TRBD1
cdr3_nt: TGTGCCAGTAGTCCCGGGACAGGTGATGAGCAGCCCCAGCATTTT
cdr3_aa: CASSPGTGDEQPQHF

j_call: TRBJ1-6
v_call: TRBV5-1
d_call: -
cdr3_nt: TGCGCCAGCAGCTTGTTCGAGGTGCGGTCACCCCTCCACTTT
cdr3_aa: CASSLFEVRSPLHF

j_call: TRBJ1-2
v_call: TRBV2
d_call: -
cdr3_nt: TGTGCCAGCAGTGAAGCGCATAGCACAACCCGCGGTGGCTACACCTTC
cdr3_aa: CASSEAHSTTRGGYTF

j_call: TRBJ1-2
v_call: TRBV21-1
d_call: -
cdr3_nt: TGTGCCAGCAGCAGAATGGGGGACAGCTACGACTATGGCTACACCTTC
cdr3_aa: CASSRMGDSYDYGYTF

j_call: TRBJ1-4
v_call: TRBV6-1
d_call: TRBD1
cdr3_nt: TGTGCCAGCTACAGGGGATTTGTCGATAATGAAAAACTGTTTTTT
cdr3_aa: CASYRGFVDNEKLFF

j_call: TRBJ1-3
v_call: TRBV5-1
d_call: TRBD1
cdr3_nt: TGCGCCAGCAGCTCCGGGACAGGCCCCTCTGGAAACACCATATATTTT
cdr3_aa: CASSSGTGPSGNTIYF

j_call: TRBJ1-6
v_call: TRBV14
d_call: -
cdr3_nt: TGTGCCAGCAGCCAAGAGCAGTTTTTCTCACCCCTCCACTTT
cdr3_aa: CASSQEQFFSPLHF

j_call: TRBJ1-2
v_call: TRBV6-5
d_call: TRBD1
cdr3_nt: TGTGCCATACACCGAACAGGGGGCGGCTACACCTTC
cdr3_aa: CAIHRTGGGYTF

j_call: TRBJ1-1
v_call: TRBV2
d_call: -
cdr3_nt: TGTGCCAGCAGTGACAGGAACACTGAAGCTTTCTTT
cdr3_aa: CASSDRNTEAFF

j_call: TRBJ1-1
v_call: TRBV10-1
d_call: -
cdr3_nt: TGCGCCAGCAGCCTCTTCCCCGGCAGGGGCACTGAAGCTTTCTTT
cdr3_aa: CASSLFPGRGTEAFF

j_call: TRBJ2-2
v_call: TRBV10-3
d_call: TRBD2
cdr3_nt: TGTGCCATCAGTGTAGAGGGCGGGGGGGCAGGCACCGGGGAGCTGTTTTTT
cdr3_aa: CAISVEGGGAGTGELFF

j_call: TRBJ2-5
v_call: TRBV4-3
d_call: TRBD2
cdr3_nt: TGCGCCAGCAGCCAAGATTGGACCCGCGGGGGGGAGACCCAGTACTTC
cdr3_aa: CASSQDWTRGGETQYF